This TCR beta chain was sequenced during a study of beta chain features in type 1 diabetes. Study-wide results and caveats: Shortening that was moderate but significant affected the TCRB CDR3s of Type 1 diabetes patients in all four CD4+ subsets.

Based on CD45RO/CCR7/CD25/CD127/CD95/CD27, CD4+ regulatory, stem cell-like memory, naive and central memory cells were sorted. Per the germline V gene, CDR1 is SGHDN and CDR2 is FVKESK. CDR3 length equals 17 residues. The trim removed 4 bases at V and 0 bases at J, leaving 11 bases unmatched. The authors reverse transcribed all of the isolated RNA, so sequencing captured expressed TCRB transcripts. Sequencing used immunoSEQ multiplex PCR; TCRdb keeps in-frame clones, though not all of them. Found here are over 40,000 clones, around 50% of them singletons; the top ten hold about 0.25%. In the case of this clone: What it binds is not known.

What was sequenced was stem cell memory CD4+ T cells from blood. The chain recombines TRBV14 with TRBJ1-1; 7 bases align to TRBD1. This TCR came from a woman in her twenties or thirties in good health. CDR3 in DNA: TGTGCCAGCAGCCGACTAGGGGGCGCGAGGTTGAACACTGAAGCTTTCTTT. Amino acids: CASSRLGGARLNTEAFF.